This T cell receptor beta chain was documented in a study of blood T cell repertoires in COVID-19. Using immunoSEQ multiplex PCR, the repertoire was profiled, and TCRdb retains in-frame clones only, with some absent. The sample has under 500,000 clones; roughly 87% are singletons. The germline V gene encodes CDR1 SGDLS and CDR2 YYNGEE. Trimming pared 6 bases from V and 6 bases from J, leaving 22 bases between. This CDR3 contains 16 residues. This clone occurred once. The sequenced sample consisted of PBMCs or T cells enriched from blood (not recorded which). This clonotype was sampled from a young woman with acute COVID-19. V is TRBV9 and J is TRBJ2-1; D possibly corresponds to TRBD1 (7 bases). CDR3 sequence (DNA): TGTGCCAGCACCAGACTAGACAGGGCCACCTTCAATGAGCAGTTCTTC. It yields the protein CASTRLDRATFNEQFF.